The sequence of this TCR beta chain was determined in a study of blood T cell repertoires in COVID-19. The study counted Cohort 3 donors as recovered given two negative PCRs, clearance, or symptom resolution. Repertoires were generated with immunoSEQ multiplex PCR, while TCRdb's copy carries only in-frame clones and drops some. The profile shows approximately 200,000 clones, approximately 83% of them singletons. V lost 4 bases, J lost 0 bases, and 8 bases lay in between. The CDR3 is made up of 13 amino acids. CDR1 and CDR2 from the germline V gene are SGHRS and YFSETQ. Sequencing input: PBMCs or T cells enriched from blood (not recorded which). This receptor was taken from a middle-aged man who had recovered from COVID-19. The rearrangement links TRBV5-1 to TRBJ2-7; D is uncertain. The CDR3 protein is CASSLSFSYEQYF. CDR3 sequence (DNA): TGCGCCAGCAGCCTTTCTTTCTCCTACGAGCAGTACTTC.